What follows describes a single T cell receptor (beta chain). The V end lost 3 bases, the J end lost 4 bases, and 8 bases lay between the germline ends. There are 13 residues in the CDR3. CDR1 SGHAT and CDR2 FQNNGV come from the germline V gene. This entry belongs to a study of cytomegalovirus exposure and HLA in healthy donors. Use of 60 Vbeta and 13 Jbeta primers characterized the PCR. The table came from immunoSEQ multiplex PCR; TCRdb's copy has only in-frame clones and leaves some out. The repertoire holds about 110,000 clones, with around 75% as singletons. This receptor was taken from a man aged 40-55 years in good health and CMV-seronegative. Sample: PBMCs. The chain joins TRBV11-2 to TRBJ2-3; D is uncertain. The CDR3 region is CASSFPSADTQYF. CDR3 sequence (DNA): TGTGCCAGCAGCTTTCCCAGCGCAGATACGCAGTATTTT.